This T cell receptor beta chain was obtained from a study of blood T cell repertoires in COVID-19. Per the authors' pipeline: The authors estimated nucleated cell counts from reference gene primer amplification. TCRdb keeps only in-frame clones here, not all; method: immunoSEQ multiplex PCR. V and J calls and clone size are those listed in that table; D and trimming were worked out from the DNA. The sample consists of some 350,000 clones, around 86% of them appearing once. The CDR3 contains 13 residues. V lost 3 bases, J lost 2 bases, and 7 bases lay in between. The J gene is TRBJ1-2, the V gene TRBV12-3 or TRBV12-4; D remains ambiguous. Material for sequencing was peripheral blood. The TCR sequence derives from a human donor in a cohort sampled during active COVID-19. The CDR3 protein is CASSLARNYGYTF. The CDR3, as DNA: TGTGCCAGCAGTTTGGCCAGGAACTATGGCTACACCTTC.